This T cell receptor beta chain stems from a study of blood T cell repertoires in COVID-19. In the study overall: Spain, Italy and the United States supplied samples that represented acute and convalescent COVID-19.

Germline CDR1 SGDLS, CDR2 YYNGEE. CDR3 size: 14 residues. The germline V and J ends were trimmed by 0 bases and 4 bases, with 10 bases remaining between them. In the study's own analysis: Amplification with reference gene primers provided the estimates of nucleated cell counts. Sequencing was performed with immunoSEQ multiplex PCR; in TCRdb, only in-frame clones are kept and a portion is missing. Clonal size and the V and J genes are those of that table, whereas D and trimming came from the DNA. Seen here are roughly 100,000 clones, less than 95% observed once, and the top ten hold 5% to 6.5%. This clone has more than one count but fewer than ten.

The sequence was collected from a man aged 50 to 59 with acute or convalescent COVID-19. Material for sequencing was peripheral blood. The chain recombines TRBV9 with TRBJ1-2, with D maybe TRBD1 (5 bases). The CDR3 DNA reads as TGTGCCAGCAGCGTAGCTGGACAAGGCTATGGCTACACCTTC. Protein sequence: CASSVAGQGYGYTF.